The clone carrying this T cell receptor beta chain was seen once. Authors' analysis steps: Estimated nucleated cell counts came from reference gene primer amplification. Clones were sequenced by immunoSEQ multiplex PCR, and TCRdb holds only the in-frame ones, with some missing. V and J calls plus clone size are reproduced from that table; the DNA served to infer D and trimming. The data contain some 53,000 clones, roughly 87% of them singletons. This entry comes from a study of blood T cell repertoires in COVID-19. Study information: Whether acute or convalescent, the COVID-19 samples came from the United States, Italy and Spain. The analysed material was cDNA or gDNA that came from T cells, B-cell-depleted T cells, or PBMCs.

CDR3 size: 15 residues. CDR1 is SGHKS, CDR2 YYEKEE, per germline (reference sequence). V shed 1 base and J 4 bases; nucleotides not matched to a gene: 3. This sequence originates from a man aged 55 to 69 with active COVID-19. Material for sequencing was peripheral blood. The V and J genes are TRBV5-5 and TRBJ2-1; TRBD1 agrees at 9 bases. This chain's CDR3 is CASSLKGQGYNEQFF. CDR3 bases: TGTGCCAGCAGCTTGAAGGGACAGGGTTACAATGAGCAGTTCTTC.